This T cell receptor (beta chain) was obtained from a study of OX40 agonist ivuxolimab in advanced cancers. V dropped 7 bases and J dropped 3 bases, with 15 bases sitting between them. CDR3 length: 15 residues. The V gene's germline CDR1 is MNHEY and CDR2 SVGAGI. TCRdb's table, derived via immunoSEQ multiplex PCR, lists solely in-frame clones and lacks some. The table has fewer than 45,000 clones, approximately 86% seen once. The chain uses TRBV6-5 and TRBJ2-2, with a tentative D call TRBD2 (5 bases). The source was CD4+ or CD8+ T cells sorted from blood, collected in a trial of the OX40 agonist ivuxolimab. This clonotype was obtained from an adult with an advanced solid tumor such as melanoma, head and neck, liver or kidney cancer. Here the CDR3 DNA reads TGTGCCAGCAAGAGGGCGAGAGCGGACACCGGGGAGCTGTTTTTT. The encoded protein is CASKRARADTGELFF.